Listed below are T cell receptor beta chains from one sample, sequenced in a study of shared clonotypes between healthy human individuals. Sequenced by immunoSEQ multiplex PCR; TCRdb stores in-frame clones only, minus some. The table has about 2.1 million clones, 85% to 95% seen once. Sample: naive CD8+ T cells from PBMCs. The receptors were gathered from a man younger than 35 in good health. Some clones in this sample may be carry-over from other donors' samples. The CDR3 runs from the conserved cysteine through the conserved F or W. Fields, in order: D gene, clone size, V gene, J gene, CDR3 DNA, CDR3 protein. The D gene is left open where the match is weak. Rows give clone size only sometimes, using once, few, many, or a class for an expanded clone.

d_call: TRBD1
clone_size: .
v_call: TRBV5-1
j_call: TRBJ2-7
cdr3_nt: TGCGCCAGCAGCCCCGGGACAGGGGGATTAGAGGGCGAGCAGTACTTC
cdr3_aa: CASSPGTGGLEGEQYF

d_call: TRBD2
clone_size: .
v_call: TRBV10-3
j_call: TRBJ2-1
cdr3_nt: TGTGCCATCAGGGGGACTAGCGGGACCGGCGAGCTAAATGAGCAGTTCTTC
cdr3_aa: CAIRGTSGTGELNEQFF

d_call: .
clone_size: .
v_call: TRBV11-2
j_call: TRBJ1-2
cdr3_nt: TGTGCCAGCACCCCGGGGGCGGGCTATGGCTACACCTTC
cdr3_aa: CASTPGAGYGYTF

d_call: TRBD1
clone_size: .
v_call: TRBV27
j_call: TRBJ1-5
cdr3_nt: TGTGCCAGCAGTTTATTGGGAAACAGGGGGCGCGGCAATCAGCCCCAGCATTTT
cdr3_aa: CASSLLGNRGRGNQPQHF

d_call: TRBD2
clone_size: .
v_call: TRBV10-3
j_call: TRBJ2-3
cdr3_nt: TGTGCCATCAGTGAGTCGAAGGCGGGAGAGGCAGATACGCAGTATTTT
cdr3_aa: CAISESKAGEADTQYF

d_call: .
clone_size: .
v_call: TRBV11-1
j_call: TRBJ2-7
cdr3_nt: TGTGCCAGCAGCGAGGGACCGGGACGCGTCTACGAGCAGTACTTC
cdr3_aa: CASSEGPGRVYEQYF

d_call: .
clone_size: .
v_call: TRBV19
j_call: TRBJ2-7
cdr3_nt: TGTGCCAGTAGTATATATTCGGCAAGCTCCTACGAGCAGTACTTC
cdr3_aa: CASSIYSASSYEQYF

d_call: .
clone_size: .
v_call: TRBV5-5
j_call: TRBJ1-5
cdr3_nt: TGTGCCAGCAGCTACGAACGGGGAGGTCTCCAGCCCCAGCATTTT
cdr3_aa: CASSYERGGLQPQHF

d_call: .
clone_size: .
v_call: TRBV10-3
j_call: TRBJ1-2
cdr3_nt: TGTGCCATCAGTGAGTTTCGGGGAAACTATGGCTACACCTTC
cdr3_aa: CAISEFRGNYGYTF

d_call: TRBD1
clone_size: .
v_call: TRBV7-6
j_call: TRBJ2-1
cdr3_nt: TGTGCCAGCAGCTCCAGGGGGAGCAATGAGCAGTTCTTC
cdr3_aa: CASSSRGSNEQFF

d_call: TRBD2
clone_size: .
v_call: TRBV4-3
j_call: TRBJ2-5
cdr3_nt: TGCGCCAGCAGCCAAGGGACGGGAGGTGCCGAGACCCAGTACTTC
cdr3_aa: CASSQGTGGAETQYF

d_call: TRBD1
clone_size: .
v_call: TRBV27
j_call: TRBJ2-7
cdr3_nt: TGTGCCAGCACCCAAAGGACAGGGGCCTACGAGCAGTACTTC
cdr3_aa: CASTQRTGAYEQYF

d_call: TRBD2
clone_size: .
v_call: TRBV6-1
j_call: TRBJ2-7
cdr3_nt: TGTGCCAGCTTAGCGGGAGGCCCCTACGAGCAGTACTTC
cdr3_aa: CASLAGGPYEQYF

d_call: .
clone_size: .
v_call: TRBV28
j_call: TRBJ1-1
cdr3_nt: TGTGCCAGCAGGGACGAGAACACTGAAGCTTTCTTT
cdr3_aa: CASRDENTEAFF

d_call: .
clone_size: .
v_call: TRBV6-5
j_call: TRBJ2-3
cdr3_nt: TGTGCCAGCAGTTTCGTTGATACGCAGTATTTT
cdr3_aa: CASSFVDTQYF

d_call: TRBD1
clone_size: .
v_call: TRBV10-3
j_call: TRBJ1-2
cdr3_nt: TGTGCCATCAGGGGAGGGGGCGTCGATTATGGCTACACCTTC
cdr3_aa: CAIRGGGVDYGYTF

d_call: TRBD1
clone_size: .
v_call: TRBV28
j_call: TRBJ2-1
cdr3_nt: TGTGCCAGCAGTGTCGGGACAGGGAATGGGAATGAGCAGTTCTTC
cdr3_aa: CASSVGTGNGNEQFF

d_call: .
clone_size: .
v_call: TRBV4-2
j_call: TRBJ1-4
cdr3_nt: TGTGCCAGCAGCCAAGATCCGTTGGGACACGGAGGTGAAAAACTGTTTTTT
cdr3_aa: CASSQDPLGHGGEKLFF

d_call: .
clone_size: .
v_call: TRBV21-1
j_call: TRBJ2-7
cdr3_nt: TGTGCCAGCAGCAAAGTGGGGACAGCCTCGCACGAGCAGTACTTC
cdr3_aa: CASSKVGTASHEQYF

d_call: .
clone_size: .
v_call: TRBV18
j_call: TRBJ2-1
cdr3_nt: TGTGCCAGCTCACCCCCTGTAGCACCCTACAATGAGCAGTTCTTC
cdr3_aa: CASSPPVAPYNEQFF

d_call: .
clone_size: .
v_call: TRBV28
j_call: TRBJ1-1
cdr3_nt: TGTGCCAGTGGGGGAACTGAAGCTTTCTTT
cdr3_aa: CASGGTEAFF

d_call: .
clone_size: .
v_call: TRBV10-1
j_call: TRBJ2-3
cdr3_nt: TGCGCCAGCAGTGAGTCTCAAAGCGGACCAAGCACAGATACGCAGTATTTT
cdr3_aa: CASSESQSGPSTDTQYF

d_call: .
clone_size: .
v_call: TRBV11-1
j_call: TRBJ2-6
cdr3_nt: TGTGCCAGCAGCTTAGGGCTTTCCGGGACGGCGGACCTGACTTTC
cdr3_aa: CASSLGLSGTADLTF

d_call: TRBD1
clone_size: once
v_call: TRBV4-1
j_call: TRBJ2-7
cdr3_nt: TGCGCCAGCAGCCCCCCACCCGGACAGGGCACTTACGAGCAGTACTTC
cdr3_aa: CASSPPPGQGTYEQYF

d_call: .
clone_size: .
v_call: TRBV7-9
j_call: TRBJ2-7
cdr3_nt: TGTGCCAGCAGCTTAGGTATAGGGATCTACGAGCAGTACTTC
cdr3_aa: CASSLGIGIYEQYF

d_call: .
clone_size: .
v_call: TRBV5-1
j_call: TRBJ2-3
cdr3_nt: TGCGCCAGCAGCTTGGCGGGGAGAGATACGCAGTATTTT
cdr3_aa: CASSLAGRDTQYF

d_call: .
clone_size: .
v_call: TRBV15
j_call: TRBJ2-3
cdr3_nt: TGTGCCACCAGCAGAGATATCCCAGATACGCAGTATTTT
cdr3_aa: CATSRDIPDTQYF

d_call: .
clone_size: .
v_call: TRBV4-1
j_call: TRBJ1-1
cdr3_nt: TGCGCCAGCAGCCAAGGCACTACATTTAACATGAACACTGAAGCTTTCTTT
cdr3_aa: CASSQGTTFNMNTEAFF

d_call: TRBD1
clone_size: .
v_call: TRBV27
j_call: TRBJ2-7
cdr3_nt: TGTGCCAGCAGTCCATCAGGGGGCCCCGTTTCCTACGAGCAGTACTTC
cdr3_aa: CASSPSGGPVSYEQYF

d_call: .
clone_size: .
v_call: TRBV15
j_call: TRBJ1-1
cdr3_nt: TGTGCCACCAGCCGCACCGGGGTCTACGCTGAAGCTTTCTTT
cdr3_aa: CATSRTGVYAEAFF

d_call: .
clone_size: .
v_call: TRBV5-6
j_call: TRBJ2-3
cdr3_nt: TGTGCCAGCAGCCCGGTGCTAGACACAGATACGCAGTATTTT
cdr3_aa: CASSPVLDTDTQYF

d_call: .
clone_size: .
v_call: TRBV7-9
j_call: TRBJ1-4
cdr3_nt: TGTGCCAGCAGCAACCGGGGACGGGATGAAAAACTGTTTTTT
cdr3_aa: CASSNRGRDEKLFF

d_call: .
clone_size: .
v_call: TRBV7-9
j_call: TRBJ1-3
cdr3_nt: TGTGCCAGCAGCTTAACCCGCCAATTAGTGGACACCATATATTTT
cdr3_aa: CASSLTRQLVDTIYF

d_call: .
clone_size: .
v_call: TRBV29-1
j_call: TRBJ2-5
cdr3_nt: TGCAGCGTTCTCTACGGGGACCAGTACTTC
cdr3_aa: CSVLYGDQYF

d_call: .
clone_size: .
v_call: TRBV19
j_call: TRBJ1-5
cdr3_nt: TGTGCCAGTAGTACCCGGGTGAGTCAGCCCCAGCATTTT
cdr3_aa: CASSTRVSQPQHF

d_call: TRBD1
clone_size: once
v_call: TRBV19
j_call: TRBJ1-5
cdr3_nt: TGTGCCAGCTCGGGACAGGGTTCCAATCAGCCCCAGCATTTT
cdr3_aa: CASSGQGSNQPQHF

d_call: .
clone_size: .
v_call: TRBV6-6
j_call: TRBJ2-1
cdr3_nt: TGTGCCAGCAGTTACTCGATCTACGGCTCCAATGAGCAGTTCTTC
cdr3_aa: CASSYSIYGSNEQFF

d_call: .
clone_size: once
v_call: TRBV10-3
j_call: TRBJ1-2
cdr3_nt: TGTGCCACGAGGGGGGGTCAGGAGGATGGCTACACCTTC
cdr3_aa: CATRGGQEDGYTF

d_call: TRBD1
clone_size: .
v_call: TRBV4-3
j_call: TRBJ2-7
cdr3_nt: TGCGCCAGCAGCCAGGGACAGGGGCTGAGCGAGCAGTACTTC
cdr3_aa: CASSQGQGLSEQYF

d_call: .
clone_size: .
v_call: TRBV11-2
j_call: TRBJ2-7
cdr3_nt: TGTGCCAGCAGCATGAGGGGGGGAGAGGAAGAGCAGTACTTC
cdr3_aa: CASSMRGGEEEQYF

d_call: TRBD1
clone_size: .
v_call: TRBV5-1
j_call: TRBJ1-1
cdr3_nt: TGCGCCAGCAGCGAGGGGGCCGTGGGCACTGAAGCTTTCTTT
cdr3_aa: CASSEGAVGTEAFF

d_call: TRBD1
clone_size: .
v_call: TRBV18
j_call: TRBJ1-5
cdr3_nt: TGTGCCAGCTCACCGACAGGGGGGCTTGGCAATCAGCCCCAGCATTTT
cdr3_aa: CASSPTGGLGNQPQHF

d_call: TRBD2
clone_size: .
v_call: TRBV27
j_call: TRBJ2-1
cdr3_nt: TGTGCCAGCAAAGGGCTAGCGGGAGCGGTCGAGCAGTTCTTC
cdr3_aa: CASKGLAGAVEQFF

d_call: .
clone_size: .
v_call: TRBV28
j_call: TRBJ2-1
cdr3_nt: TGTGCCAGCAGTTTAGGCCGAGGGCAGTTCTTC
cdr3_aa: CASSLGRGQFF

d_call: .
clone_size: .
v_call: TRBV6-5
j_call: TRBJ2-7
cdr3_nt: TGTGCCAGCAGTTACGCCCAGGGACCCTACGAGCAGTACTTC
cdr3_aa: CASSYAQGPYEQYF

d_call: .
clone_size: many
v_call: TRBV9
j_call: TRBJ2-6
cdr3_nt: TGTGCCAGCAGCGTAAACCGTATCGGGGCCAACGTCCTGACTTTC
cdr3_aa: CASSVNRIGANVLTF

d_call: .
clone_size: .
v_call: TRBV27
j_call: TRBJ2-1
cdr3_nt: TGTGCCAGCAGTTTGTTAAGGGGTGAGCAGTTCTTC
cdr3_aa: CASSLLRGEQFF

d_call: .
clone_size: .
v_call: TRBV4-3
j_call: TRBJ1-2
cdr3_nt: TGCGCCAGCAGCCAAGAGGACAAGTCCAACTATGGCTACACCTTC
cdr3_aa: CASSQEDKSNYGYTF

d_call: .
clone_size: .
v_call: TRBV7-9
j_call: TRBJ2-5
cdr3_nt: TGTGCCAGCAGCTTAGCGGACAGCCGAATCCAAGAGACCCAGTACTTC
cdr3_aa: CASSLADSRIQETQYF

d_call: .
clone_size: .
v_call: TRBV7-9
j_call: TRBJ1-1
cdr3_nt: TGTGCCAGCAGCTTAGGGGGGGTAACTGAAGCTTTCTTT
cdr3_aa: CASSLGGVTEAFF

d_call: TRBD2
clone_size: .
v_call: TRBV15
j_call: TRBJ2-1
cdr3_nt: TGTGCCACCAGCAGCGGACTAGAAGGATCCATTGAGCAGTTCTTC
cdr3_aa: CATSSGLEGSIEQFF

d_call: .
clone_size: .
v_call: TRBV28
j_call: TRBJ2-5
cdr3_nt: TGTGCCAGCAGTTTGCGAACCCTGCAGGAGACCCAGTACTTC
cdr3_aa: CASSLRTLQETQYF

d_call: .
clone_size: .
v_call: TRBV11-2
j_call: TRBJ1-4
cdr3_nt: TGTGCCAGCACCCCACGGGGGGTTCTCGGTGAAAAACTGTTTTTT
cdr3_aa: CASTPRGVLGEKLFF

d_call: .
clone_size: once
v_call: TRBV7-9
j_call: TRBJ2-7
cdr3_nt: TGTGCCAGCAGCTTAGCGGGGCAGGCCGGGTGGAGCGAGCAGTACTTC
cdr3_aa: CASSLAGQAGWSEQYF

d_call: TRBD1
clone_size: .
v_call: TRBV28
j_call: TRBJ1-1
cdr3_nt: TGTGCCAGCAGTCCTCTGACAGGGGGCGTCACTGAAGCTTTCTTT
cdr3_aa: CASSPLTGGVTEAFF

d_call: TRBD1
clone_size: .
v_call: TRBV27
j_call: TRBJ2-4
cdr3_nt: TGTGCCAGCAGGGAACAGGGGACCGGTAACATTCAGTACTTC
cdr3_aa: CASREQGTGNIQYF

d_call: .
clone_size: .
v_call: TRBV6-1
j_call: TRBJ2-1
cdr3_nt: TGTGCCAGCAGTGAACTGCCCAGTGGGATAATCACCTACAATGAGCAGTTCTTC
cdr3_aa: CASSELPSGIITYNEQFF